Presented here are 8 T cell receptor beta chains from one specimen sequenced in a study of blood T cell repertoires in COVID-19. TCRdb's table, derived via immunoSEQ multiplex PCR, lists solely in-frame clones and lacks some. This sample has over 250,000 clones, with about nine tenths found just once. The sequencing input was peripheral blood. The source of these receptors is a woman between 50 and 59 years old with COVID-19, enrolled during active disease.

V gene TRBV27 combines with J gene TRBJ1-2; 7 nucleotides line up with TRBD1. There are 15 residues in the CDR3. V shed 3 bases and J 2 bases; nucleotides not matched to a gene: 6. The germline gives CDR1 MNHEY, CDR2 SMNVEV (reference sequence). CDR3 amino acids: CASSFLSTGNYGYTF. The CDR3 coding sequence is TGTGCCAGCAGTTTTCTCTCGACAGGGAACTATGGCTACACCTTC.

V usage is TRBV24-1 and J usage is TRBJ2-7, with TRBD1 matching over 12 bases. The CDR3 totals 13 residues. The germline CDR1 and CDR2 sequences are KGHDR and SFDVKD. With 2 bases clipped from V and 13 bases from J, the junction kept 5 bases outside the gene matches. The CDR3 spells CATSDWGTGGVYF. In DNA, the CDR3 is TGTGCCACCAGTGATTGGGGGACAGGGGGCGTATACTTC.

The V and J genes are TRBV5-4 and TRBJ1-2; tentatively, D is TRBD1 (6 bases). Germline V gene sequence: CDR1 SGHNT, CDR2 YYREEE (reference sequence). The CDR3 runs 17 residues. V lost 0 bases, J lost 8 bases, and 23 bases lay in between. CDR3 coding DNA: TGTGCCAGCAGCTTGGGTGGTAGTCGACGGGGGGCGGGAGGCTACACCTTC. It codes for CASSLGGSRRGAGGYTF. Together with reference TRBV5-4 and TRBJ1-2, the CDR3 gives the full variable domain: ETGVTQSPTHLIKTRGQQVTLRCSSQSGHNTVSWYQQALGQGPQFIFQYYREEENGRGNFPPRFSGLQFPNYSSELNVNALELDDSALYLCASSLGGSRRGAGGYTFGSGTRLTVV.

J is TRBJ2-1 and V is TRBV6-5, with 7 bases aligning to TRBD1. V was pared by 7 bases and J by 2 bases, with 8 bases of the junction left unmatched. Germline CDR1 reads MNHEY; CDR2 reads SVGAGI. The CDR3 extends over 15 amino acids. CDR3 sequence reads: CASTQTGSAYNEQFF. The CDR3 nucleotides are TGTGCCAGCACCCAGACAGGGTCGGCCTACAATGAGCAGTTCTTC.

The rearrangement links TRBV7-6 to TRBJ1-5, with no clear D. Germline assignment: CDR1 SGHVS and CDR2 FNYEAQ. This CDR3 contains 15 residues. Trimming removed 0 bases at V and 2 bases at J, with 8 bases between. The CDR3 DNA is TGTGCCAGCAGCTTAGCAGATGGAGGCAATCAGCCCCAGCATTTT. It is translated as CASSLADGGNQPQHF.

This CDR3 is CASSLVFLRVNEQFF. The DNA of the CDR3 is TGTGCCAGCAGCTTAGTTTTTCTCAGGGTAAATGAGCAGTTCTTC. The chain joins TRBV7-2 to TRBJ2-1; D may be TRBD1 (5 bases). This CDR3 comprises 15 residues. Germline V gene sequence: CDR1 SGHTA, CDR2 FQGNSA. The V end was cut by 1 base, the J end by 7 bases, with 14 bases between.

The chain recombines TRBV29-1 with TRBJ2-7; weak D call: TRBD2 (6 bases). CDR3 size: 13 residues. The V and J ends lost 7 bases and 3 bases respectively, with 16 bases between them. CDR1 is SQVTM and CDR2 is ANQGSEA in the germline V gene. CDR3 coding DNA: TGCAGCGGTCCATGGGGACTTGTCTACGAGCAGTACTTC. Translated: CSGPWGLVYEQYF.

The CDR3 sequence: CAWSVSGGVGLYNEQFF. The CDR3, as DNA: TGTGCCTGGAGTGTGTCGGGGGGAGTGGGGCTCTACAATGAGCAGTTCTTC. The J gene is TRBJ2-1, the V gene TRBV30; 7 bases fit TRBD2. Germline V gives CDR1 GTSNPN, CDR2 SVGIG (reference sequence). Trimming at V came to 0 bases and at J to 3 bases, leaving 11 bases not matched to a gene. The CDR3 contains 17 residues.